These 8 T cell receptor beta chains share one sample of origin, sequenced in a study of identical twins (dated by TCRdb to about 2016). The method was 5' RACE. The data were produced on an Illumina HiSeq 2000. Using fastp trimming at Q25 and MiXCR clonotype assembly, TCRdb reanalyzed the public sequencing data and kept in-frame beta chains. Rows are combined by CDR3 protein, so each entry shows the most common genes and DNA. The sample table holds 700,000 or so distinct CDR3 sequences, of which about 9.4% were seen once. Together, the top ten hold about 0.98% of the sample. This sample also appeared in a second study, on yellow fever vaccine responses in identical twins.

Sequencing used PBMCs. The receptors originated from a woman aged 18-29 years in good health.

Many counts were recorded for this clonotype. The chain links TRBV21-1 to TRBJ2-3. TRBV21-1 is termed a pseudogene. The CDR3 is 15 amino acids. The CDR3 DNA sequence: TGTGCCAGGCTTTTTCTGGCGTTCGGCACAGATACGCAGTATTTT. It specifies CARLFLAFGTDTQYF.

There are many counts of this clonotype. J is TRBJ2-2 and V is TRBV4-2, with D possibly matching TRBD2 (5 bases). The CDR3 extends over 14 amino acids. V was cut by 4 bases and J by 1 base, with 7 bases left in between. The germline gives CDR1 LGHNA, CDR2 YNFKEQ. The CDR3 DNA reads TGTGCCAGCAGCCCTACTAGGAACACCGGGGAGCTGTTTTTT. Residues: CASSPTRNTGELFF.

This chain joins TRBV5-6 and TRBJ2-1; D is ambiguous. Trimming shortened V by 6 bases and J by 0 bases, and 10 bases separated the two germline ends. There are 14 residues in the CDR3. From germline, CDR1 is SGHDT and CDR2 YYEEEE. CDR3 region: CASTASSSYNEQFF. DNA of the CDR3: TGTGCCAGCACCGCCTCCAGCTCCTACAATGAGCAGTTCTTC.

This chain uses TRBV29-1 with TRBJ2-2, with a possible D match to TRBD1 (5 bases). There are 14 residues in the CDR3. Germline CDR1 and CDR2: SQVTM and ANQGSEA. The V gene lost 7 bases and the J gene lost 1 base, with 13 bases spanning the gap. As DNA, the CDR3 is TGCAGCGCCCTCGAGACAGAGAACACCGGGGAGCTGTTTTTT. Residues: CSALETENTGELFF.

This rearrangement joins TRBV10-3 to TRBJ1-5; 7 nucleotides match TRBD1. V dropped 3 bases and J dropped 2; count of bases not matched to a gene: 4. CDR1 is ENHRY, CDR2 SYGVKD, per germline. The CDR3 spans 15 residues. This CDR3 is CAISDRQGGNQPQHF. The CDR3, as DNA: TGTGCCATCAGTGACCGACAGGGAGGCAATCAGCCCCAGCATTTT.

This clonotype was counted a few times. The V call is TRBV6-2 or TRBV6-3, the J call TRBJ2-7; TRBD1 agrees at 10 bases. This CDR3 is 16 amino acids long. The ends lost 6 bases at V and 3 bases at J; junction bases unmatched: 11. The V gene's germline CDR1 is MNHEY and CDR2 SVGEGT. The CDR3 reads CASSEGSGTGVYEQYF. CDR3 sequence (DNA): TGTGCCAGCAGCGAGGGTTCCGGGACAGGGGTCTACGAGCAGTACTTC.

The chain recombines TRBV12-3 or TRBV12-4 with TRBJ2-5; D might be TRBD1 (6 bases). Trimming stripped 2 bases from V and 4 bases from J, with 8 bases between. The CDR3 loop spans 13 amino acids. The CDR3 DNA reads as TGTGCCAGCAGTTTAAGGGACACAGAGACCCAGTACTTC. Translating it yields CASSLRDTETQYF.

The chain employs TRBV20-1 and TRBJ2-7; perhaps D is TRBD1 or TRBD2 (5 bases each). The V gene's germline CDR1 is DFQATT and CDR2 SNEGSKA (reference sequence). V lost 6 bases and J 9 bases, leaving 12 bases between the germline ends. This CDR3 region has 10 residues. The chain's CDR3 is CSASLGTQYF. Here the CDR3 DNA reads TGCAGTGCAAGCCTCGGGACGCAGTACTTC.